Shown below are 11 T cell receptor beta chains from a single sample sequenced in a study of blood T cell repertoires in COVID-19. Produced via immunoSEQ multiplex PCR; TCRdb's table is partial and in-frame only. Of some 180,000 clones listed, around 78% are singletons. The specimen sequenced was peripheral blood. All receptors derive from a woman aged 80 or older with active or convalescent COVID-19.

This chain links TRBV20-1 with TRBJ2-1; 11 positions agree with TRBD2. This CDR3 comprises 14 residues. Germline lookup yields CDR1 DFQATT and CDR2 SNEGSKA (reference sequence). V lost 3 bases and J lost 7; bases outside the gene matches: 5. The CDR3 nucleotides read TGCAGTGCTAGTGCTAGCGGGGGGCTAAATGAGCAGTTCTTC. Its protein is CSASASGGLNEQFF.

This clone was detected once. This sequence joins TRBV7-9 and TRBJ2-1; 11 nucleotides align to TRBD2. This CDR3 has 18 residues. After removal of 4 bases from V and 0 bases from J, the junction contained 8 bases not matched to a gene. From germline, CDR1 is SEHNR and CDR2 FQNEAQ (reference sequence). In DNA, the CDR3 is TGTGCCAGCAGCTCTACTAGCGGGGGCGCGAGCTCCTACAATGAGCAGTTCTTC. This sequence encodes CASSSTSGGASSYNEQFF.

The gene calls are TRBV28 and TRBJ1-1; D remains unclear. The CDR3 is 13 residues long. Trimming shortened V by 1 base and J by 1 base, and 4 bases separated the two germline ends. Germline assignment: CDR1 MDHEN and CDR2 SYDVKM. The DNA of the CDR3 is TGTGCCAGCAGTTTATTTAGGAACACTGAAGCTTTCTTT. Its translation: CASSLFRNTEAFF.

The CDR3, as DNA: TGTGCCACCAGTGTTAGCGGGGGAGCAGATACGCAGTATTTT. This sequence encodes CATSVSGGADTQYF. The rearrangement uses TRBV24-1 and TRBJ2-3; 9 nucleotides agree with TRBD2. V shed 5 bases, J shed 4 bases, and the junction held 3 bases outside the gene matches. CDR1 KGHDR and CDR2 SFDVKD come from the germline V gene. This CDR3 contains 14 residues.

The chain uses TRBV10-3 and TRBJ2-1; 13 nucleotides agree with TRBD2. Germline V lookup: CDR1 ENHRY, CDR2 SYGVKD. The CDR3 length is 15 residues. V shed 10 bases, J shed 4 bases, and the junction held 7 bases outside the gene matches. This CDR3 reads CATSTSGGAYNEQFF. The CDR3 coding sequence is TGTGCCACCTCTACTAGCGGGGGGGCTTACAATGAGCAGTTCTTC.

The chain uses TRBV4-3 and TRBJ2-1; TRBD2 matches at 12 bases. The J segment lost 4 bases and the V segment lost 1 base, leaving 2 bases of the junction unmatched. The CDR3 runs 16 residues. CDR1 LGHNA and CDR2 YSLEER come from the germline V gene. CDR3 DNA sequence: TGCGCCAGCAGCCAAGGTGGACTAGCGGGGTACAATGAGCAGTTCTTC. Its translation is CASSQGGLAGYNEQFF.

This CDR3 is CASGRNTANEQFF. As DNA, the CDR3 is TGTGCCAGCGGGCGCAACACTGCCAATGAGCAGTTCTTC. This chain joins TRBV2 and TRBJ2-1, with D hard to call. Per germline, CDR1 SNHLY and CDR2 FYNNEI. Trimming took off 8 bases at V and 6 bases at J, with 14 bases between the two ends. The CDR3 contains 13 residues.

The chain is built from TRBV7-2 and TRBJ1-2; 7 nucleotides match TRBD1. Germline assignment: CDR1 SGHTA and CDR2 FQGNSA. The trim removed 2 bases at V and 0 bases at J, leaving 12 bases unmatched. The CDR3 is made up of 18 amino acids. In DNA, the CDR3 is TGTGCCAGCAGCTTATTCCGGGACAGCCTCAAGACTAACTATGGCTACACCTTC. The encoded protein is CASSLFRDSLKTNYGYTF.

The chain joins TRBV5-1 to TRBJ2-1; 7 bases match TRBD1. The CDR3 is made up of 16 amino acids. V dropped 1 base and J dropped 2; count of bases not matched to a gene: 6. The germline V gene encodes CDR1 SGHRS and CDR2 YFSETQ. CDR3 coding DNA: TGCGCCAGCAGCTTGATGACAGGGAATGCCTACAATGAGCAGTTCTTC. This codes for CASSLMTGNAYNEQFF.

This clone has more than one count but fewer than ten. The gene calls are TRBV5-1 and TRBJ1-4; 7 bases fit TRBD1. V was clipped by 4 bases and J by 4 bases; unmatched bases: 4. The germline V gene has CDR1 SGHRS and CDR2 YFSETQ. The CDR3 sequence is 14 residues long. For the CDR3, the DNA is TGCGCCAGCAGCCAACAGGGGATTAATGAAAAACTGTTTTTT. This sequence encodes CASSQQGINEKLFF. The variable domain in full, with the rest retrieved from reference TRBV5-1 and TRBJ1-4, is KAGVTQTPRYLIKTRGQQVTLSCSPISGHRSVSWYQQTPGQGLQFLFEYFSETQRNKGNFPGRFSGRQFSNSRSEMNVSTLELGDSALYLCASSQQGINEKLFFGSGTQLSVL.

V is TRBV12-3 or TRBV12-4 and J is TRBJ1-1, with a tentative D call TRBD1 (6 bases). Trimming shortened V by 7 bases and J by 5 bases, and 14 bases separated the two germline ends. The CDR3 is made up of 13 amino acids. The CDR3 sequence is CASNRDIGTEAFF. Written as DNA, the CDR3 is TGTGCCAGCAACCGGGACATTGGGACTGAAGCTTTCTTT.